The rows below give T cell receptor beta chains drawn from one sample of a study of OX40 agonist ivuxolimab in advanced cancers. Some clones are missing from TCRdb's copy, which holds only in-frame ones; the method was immunoSEQ multiplex PCR. The sample lists tens of thousands of clones, roughly 92% seen once, with 0.55% to 0.75% in the top ten. Sequenced material: CD4+ or CD8+ T cells sorted from blood, taken in a trial of the OX40 agonist ivuxolimab. The receptors derive from an adult with an advanced solid tumor such as melanoma, head and neck, liver or kidney cancer. CDR3s include the opening cysteine and the closing phenylalanine or tryptophan. The D gene is left open where the match is weak. A clone size is listed for some rows: how often the clone was seen (once, few, many), or a class if it is expanded.

v_gene: TRBV6-5; abundance: -; d_gene: -; j_gene: TRBJ2-2; CDR3nt: TGTGCCAGCAGTCCGCGGGACAGTGACACCGGGGAGCTGTTTTTT; CDR3aa: CASSPRDSDTGELFF
v_gene: TRBV6-1; abundance: -; d_gene: TRBD1; j_gene: TRBJ2-7; CDR3nt: TGTGCCAGCAGTCTTGGACAGGGGAGCTCCTACGAGCAGTACTTC; CDR3aa: CASSLGQGSSYEQYF
v_gene: TRBV11-2; abundance: -; d_gene: -; j_gene: TRBJ1-1; CDR3nt: TGTGCCAGCAGTATTGGGGGGGGTACTGAAGCTTTCTTT; CDR3aa: CASSIGGGTEAFF
v_gene: TRBV4-2; abundance: -; d_gene: -; j_gene: TRBJ1-1; CDR3nt: TGTGCCAGCAGCCAAGTAAACAGAGAGAACACTGAAGCTTTCTTT; CDR3aa: CASSQVNRENTEAFF
v_gene: TRBV5-1; abundance: -; d_gene: -; j_gene: TRBJ1-1; CDR3nt: TGCGCCAGCAGCCGGCAGGGTGACACTGAAGCTTTCTTT; CDR3aa: CASSRQGDTEAFF
v_gene: TRBV6-4; abundance: -; d_gene: TRBD2; j_gene: TRBJ2-7; CDR3nt: TGTGCCACTTATTATCCTGCGGGGGATAAGTGGGGCGAGCAGTACTTC; CDR3aa: CATYYPAGDKWGEQYF
v_gene: TRBV4-1; abundance: -; d_gene: TRBD2; j_gene: TRBJ2-7; CDR3nt: TGCGCCAGCAGCCAAGAGAACCCGAGACTAGCGGACTCCTACGAGCAGTACTTC; CDR3aa: CASSQENPRLADSYEQYF
v_gene: TRBV7-9; abundance: -; d_gene: -; j_gene: TRBJ2-7; CDR3nt: TGTGCCAGCAGTACCACTGTGAGTACCTACGAGCAGTACTTC; CDR3aa: CASSTTVSTYEQYF
v_gene: TRBV5-4; abundance: -; d_gene: -; j_gene: TRBJ2-5; CDR3nt: TGTGCCAGCAGCTTGGAAGTAGGGCGGGAAGAGACCCAGTACTTC; CDR3aa: CASSLEVGREETQYF
v_gene: TRBV5-8; abundance: -; d_gene: TRBD1; j_gene: TRBJ2-7; CDR3nt: TGTGCCAGCAGCAAGACAGGGGTCCACGAGCAGTACTTC; CDR3aa: CASSKTGVHEQYF
v_gene: TRBV30; abundance: few; d_gene: -; j_gene: TRBJ1-5; CDR3nt: TGTGCCTGGAGTGGATCAGGTTTTCAGCCCCAGCATTTT; CDR3aa: CAWSGSGFQPQHF
v_gene: TRBV5-6; abundance: -; d_gene: -; j_gene: TRBJ1-5; CDR3nt: TGTGCCAGCAGCTGGTGGAGGAGACGTGACCAGCCCCAGCATTTT; CDR3aa: CASSWWRRRDQPQHF
v_gene: TRBV4-1; abundance: -; d_gene: -; j_gene: TRBJ2-4; CDR3nt: TGCGCCAGCAGCCAAGATGGGACATGGGAGCGCATTCAGTACTTC; CDR3aa: CASSQDGTWERIQYF
v_gene: TRBV2; abundance: -; d_gene: -; j_gene: TRBJ1-1; CDR3nt: TGTGCCAGCAGCTGGGCCAGGATGAACACTGAAGCTTTCTTT; CDR3aa: CASSWARMNTEAFF
v_gene: TRBV12-2; abundance: -; d_gene: -; j_gene: TRBJ2-1; CDR3nt: TGTGCAAGTCGCCCACAAGGGGGACAGGGGCGAAGTGAGCAGTTCTTC; CDR3aa: CASRPQGGQGRSEQFF
v_gene: TRBV28; abundance: -; d_gene: TRBD1; j_gene: TRBJ1-1; CDR3nt: TGTGCCAGCAGGGAACCGGGACAGGAAATTGAAGCTTTCTTT; CDR3aa: CASREPGQEIEAFF
v_gene: TRBV5-1; abundance: -; d_gene: TRBD1; j_gene: TRBJ1-2; CDR3nt: TGCGCCAGCAGCTTGGGGGACAGGGGTGGCTACACCTTC; CDR3aa: CASSLGDRGGYTF
v_gene: TRBV5-1; abundance: -; d_gene: -; j_gene: TRBJ1-2; CDR3nt: TGCGCCAGCAGCTTGGATAACAGGAAGAGTTTCAACGCTGGCTACACCTTC; CDR3aa: CASSLDNRKSFNAGYTF
v_gene: TRBV11-3; abundance: -; d_gene: TRBD2; j_gene: TRBJ2-1; CDR3nt: TGTGCCAGCAGCGCCCCTAGCGGGAGGGCCTACAATGAGCAGTTCTTC; CDR3aa: CASSAPSGRAYNEQFF
v_gene: TRBV5-1; abundance: -; d_gene: -; j_gene: TRBJ1-2; CDR3nt: TGCGCCAGCAGCACAACCGGGACGGACTATGGCTACACCTTC; CDR3aa: CASSTTGTDYGYTF
v_gene: TRBV6-6; abundance: -; d_gene: -; j_gene: TRBJ1-6; CDR3nt: TGTGCCAGCAGGGGCTTCAATTCACCCCTCCACTTT; CDR3aa: CASRGFNSPLHF
v_gene: TRBV27; abundance: -; d_gene: TRBD1; j_gene: TRBJ2-1; CDR3nt: TGTGCCAGCAGTTTTCTCGGACAGGGGGCTGGGTACAATGAGCAGTTCTTC; CDR3aa: CASSFLGQGAGYNEQFF
v_gene: TRBV5-1; abundance: -; d_gene: -; j_gene: TRBJ2-3; CDR3nt: TGCGCCAGCAGCCTGGGACTTACAGATACGCAGTATTTT; CDR3aa: CASSLGLTDTQYF
v_gene: TRBV2; abundance: -; d_gene: -; j_gene: TRBJ1-2; CDR3nt: TGTGCCAGCGGGGTGGGTCTTCATTGGGGCTACACCTTC; CDR3aa: CASGVGLHWGYTF
v_gene: TRBV7-8; abundance: -; d_gene: -; j_gene: TRBJ2-3; CDR3nt: TGTGCCAGCAGACGGGACTTGAGCACAGATACGCAGTATTTT; CDR3aa: CASRRDLSTDTQYF
v_gene: TRBV2; abundance: -; d_gene: TRBD1; j_gene: TRBJ1-5; CDR3nt: TGTGCCAGCAGTGAAGTAGGGGGCGATCAGCCCCAGCATTTT; CDR3aa: CASSEVGGDQPQHF
v_gene: TRBV9; abundance: few; d_gene: TRBD1; j_gene: TRBJ2-7; CDR3nt: TGTGCCAGCAGCGTAGAGGGGACAGGAGGATCCTACGAGCAGTACTTC; CDR3aa: CASSVEGTGGSYEQYF
v_gene: TRBV19; abundance: -; d_gene: -; j_gene: TRBJ2-1; CDR3nt: TGTGCCAGTAGTTCCGGGTACAATGAGCAGTTCTTC; CDR3aa: CASSSGYNEQFF
v_gene: TRBV4-1; abundance: -; d_gene: -; j_gene: TRBJ2-1; CDR3nt: TGCGCCAGCAGCCAAGACCCCAGCCGGAGTGTCAATGAGCAGTTCTTC; CDR3aa: CASSQDPSRSVNEQFF
v_gene: TRBV4-1; abundance: -; d_gene: -; j_gene: TRBJ2-5; CDR3nt: TGCGCCAGCAGCCAAGGGCCTCTGGGGACCCAGTACTTC; CDR3aa: CASSQGPLGTQYF
v_gene: TRBV27; abundance: -; d_gene: TRBD2; j_gene: TRBJ2-3; CDR3nt: TGTGCCAGCAGTTCTAGCGGGGGGGTGACAGATACGCAGTATTTT; CDR3aa: CASSSSGGVTDTQYF
v_gene: TRBV10-1; abundance: -; d_gene: TRBD1; j_gene: TRBJ2-2; CDR3nt: TGCGCCTCGAGGGGACAGGGGGCCGGGGAGCTGTTTTTT; CDR3aa: CASRGQGAGELFF
v_gene: TRBV2; abundance: few; d_gene: -; j_gene: TRBJ1-2; CDR3nt: TGTGCCAGCATCCGGGGGTACGATGGCTACACCTTC; CDR3aa: CASIRGYDGYTF
v_gene: TRBV5-5; abundance: once; d_gene: -; j_gene: TRBJ2-6; CDR3nt: TGTGCCAGCACCCGCCAGAGGGAGGCTGGGGCCAACGTCCTGACTTTC; CDR3aa: CASTRQREAGANVLTF
v_gene: TRBV5-1; abundance: -; d_gene: -; j_gene: TRBJ2-2; CDR3nt: TGCGCCAGCAGCTTGATCGCGGGACTGAAAGACACCGGGGAGCTGTTTTTT; CDR3aa: CASSLIAGLKDTGELFF
v_gene: TRBV6-5; abundance: -; d_gene: -; j_gene: TRBJ2-7; CDR3nt: TGTGCCAGCAGTTCCGGGACGCCCTACGAGCAGTACTTC; CDR3aa: CASSSGTPYEQYF
v_gene: TRBV5-1; abundance: -; d_gene: -; j_gene: TRBJ2-7; CDR3nt: TGCGCCAGCAGCTTGGTGCCGGGACTCCTGACCTACGAGCAGTACTTC; CDR3aa: CASSLVPGLLTYEQYF
v_gene: TRBV9; abundance: -; d_gene: -; j_gene: TRBJ2-1; CDR3nt: TGTGCCAGCAGCGTAGTCCTAGACGATGAGCAGTTCTTC; CDR3aa: CASSVVLDDEQFF
v_gene: TRBV11-3; abundance: once; d_gene: -; j_gene: TRBJ1-5; CDR3nt: TGTGCCAGCAGCTTAGCTCTCGGGTTGGACAATCAGCCCCAGCATTTT; CDR3aa: CASSLALGLDNQPQHF
v_gene: TRBV30; abundance: -; d_gene: -; j_gene: TRBJ2-3; CDR3nt: TGTGCCTGGCTCGGGGGTAGCACAGATACGCAGTATTTT; CDR3aa: CAWLGGSTDTQYF
v_gene: TRBV6-5; abundance: once; d_gene: -; j_gene: TRBJ2-5; CDR3nt: TGTGCCAGCAGTTCAGGCAGGTCAGGAGAGACCCAGTACTTC; CDR3aa: CASSSGRSGETQYF
v_gene: TRBV18; abundance: -; d_gene: TRBD1; j_gene: TRBJ1-6; CDR3nt: TGTGCCAGCTCACCGCCGGGACAGGGGAGGATTTCACCCCTCCACTTT; CDR3aa: CASSPPGQGRISPLHF
v_gene: TRBV10-2; abundance: -; d_gene: -; j_gene: TRBJ2-7; CDR3nt: TGCGCCAGCATAAGAGGGGGGACAGACGAGCAGTACTTC; CDR3aa: CASIRGGTDEQYF
v_gene: TRBV5-1; abundance: -; d_gene: TRBD2; j_gene: TRBJ2-1; CDR3nt: TGCGCCAGCAGCGCGCTAGCGGGTCCTTCTAGTGAGCAGTTCTTC; CDR3aa: CASSALAGPSSEQFF
v_gene: TRBV10-1; abundance: -; d_gene: TRBD1; j_gene: TRBJ2-3; CDR3nt: TGCGCCAGCAGTATGGGACAGGGGATAGGCACAGATACGCAGTATTTT; CDR3aa: CASSMGQGIGTDTQYF
v_gene: TRBV7-7; abundance: -; d_gene: -; j_gene: TRBJ2-5; CDR3nt: TGTGCTAGCAGTTTAGGTGCATTAGGGCCGCCCCAGGAGACCCAGTACTTC; CDR3aa: CASSLGALGPPQETQYF
v_gene: TRBV5-1; abundance: -; d_gene: TRBD1; j_gene: TRBJ1-3; CDR3nt: TGCGCCAGCAGCTCCGGGACAGGGTTTAACACCATATATTTT; CDR3aa: CASSSGTGFNTIYF
v_gene: TRBV11-3; abundance: -; d_gene: -; j_gene: TRBJ2-1; CDR3nt: TGTGCCAGCAGTTTTCGCCAGGTTTCCAATGAGCAGTTCTTC; CDR3aa: CASSFRQVSNEQFF
v_gene: TRBV5-1; abundance: -; d_gene: -; j_gene: TRBJ2-5; CDR3nt: TGCGCCAGCAGCCTCCAAGAGACCCAGTACTTC; CDR3aa: CASSLQETQYF
v_gene: TRBV6-1; abundance: -; d_gene: -; j_gene: TRBJ1-5; CDR3nt: TGTGCCAGCAGTGAAGTTTGGCAGGGGAACAATCAGCCCCAGCATTTT; CDR3aa: CASSEVWQGNNQPQHF
v_gene: TRBV13; abundance: -; d_gene: -; j_gene: TRBJ2-6; CDR3nt: TGTGCCAGCAGCCGCCGACCGACCTCTGGGGCCAACGTCCTGACTTTC; CDR3aa: CASSRRPTSGANVLTF
v_gene: TRBV19; abundance: -; d_gene: -; j_gene: TRBJ2-2; CDR3nt: TGTGCCAGTAGTATAGGGGCAGTCGGCACCGGGGAGCTGTTTTTT; CDR3aa: CASSIGAVGTGELFF
v_gene: TRBV7-3; abundance: once; d_gene: -; j_gene: TRBJ1-2; CDR3nt: TGTGCCAGCAGCCACGGACAGTCTGGGGGCTACACCTTC; CDR3aa: CASSHGQSGGYTF
v_gene: TRBV10-1; abundance: -; d_gene: -; j_gene: TRBJ1-5; CDR3nt: TGCGCCAGCAGTGAGTCGGGTACCCCCGGGCAGTCAAATCAGCCCCAGCATTTT; CDR3aa: CASSESGTPGQSNQPQHF
v_gene: TRBV2; abundance: -; d_gene: -; j_gene: TRBJ2-5; CDR3nt: TGTGCCAGCAGTCAAAGGGGCCTATCACAAGAGACCCAGTACTTC; CDR3aa: CASSQRGLSQETQYF
v_gene: TRBV19; abundance: -; d_gene: -; j_gene: TRBJ1-4; CDR3nt: TGTGCCAGTAGCTACAGGGAGAATGAAAAACTGTTTTTT; CDR3aa: CASSYRENEKLFF
v_gene: TRBV7-9; abundance: -; d_gene: -; j_gene: TRBJ2-1; CDR3nt: TGTGCCAGCAGCCCCCAGGAGAGAGAGCAGTTCTTC; CDR3aa: CASSPQEREQFF
v_gene: TRBV6-5; abundance: -; d_gene: TRBD1; j_gene: TRBJ1-3; CDR3nt: TGTGCCAGCGGGGAGGGGACAGCCTCTGGAAACACCATATATTTT; CDR3aa: CASGEGTASGNTIYF
v_gene: TRBV11-2; abundance: -; d_gene: -; j_gene: TRBJ2-2; CDR3nt: TGTGCCAGCAGCTTAGGTCAAAACGGGGAGCTGTTTTTT; CDR3aa: CASSLGQNGELFF